This TCR beta chain was obtained from a study of blood T cell repertoires in COVID-19. Study details: Nucleic acid was either cDNA or gDNA, and it came from T cells, B-cell-depleted T cells, or PBMCs.

The data were produced by immunoSEQ multiplex PCR, yet TCRdb's version contains in-frame clones alone and is incomplete. The table has approximately 150,000 clones, around four fifths seen once. Germline V lookup: CDR1 SNHLY, CDR2 FYNNEI. CDR3 length equals 14 residues. V lost 6 bases, J lost 5 bases, and 4 bases stayed unmatched. The rearrangement links TRBV2 to TRBJ2-5; 12 bases are shared with TRBD1. Sequencing was performed on PBMCs or T cells enriched from blood (not recorded which). This TCR came from a middle-aged man with acute COVID-19. The chain's CDR3 is CASSGTGGWETQYF. The CDR3 DNA is TGTGCCAGCAGCGGGACAGGGGGCTGGGAGACCCAGTACTTC.